This T cell receptor (beta chain) was documented in a study of graft-versus-host responses after intestinal transplantation. Regarding this clone: What it binds is unknown.

Generated by immunoSEQ multiplex PCR, the TCRdb table keeps only in-frame clones and is missing some. The sample shows tens of thousands of clones, about 94% of them seen only once. Broader study findings: Peak circulating GvH clone levels were associated with early post-transplant HvG declines.

This sequence was found in a human donor who received an intestinal transplant. The sample in question was unstimulated CD8+ T cells sorted from spleen or lymph node cells, obtained before intestinal transplant.

This CDR3 reads CASSPGGVSSGANVLTF. CDR3 DNA: TGTGCCAGCTCACCAGGCGGTGTAAGCTCTGGGGCCAACGTCCTGACTTTC. The chain recombines TRBV18 with TRBJ2-6; D is ambiguous. Deletions cut 2 bases from V and 0 bases from J, with 11 bases between. The V gene's germline CDR1 is KGHSH and CDR2 LQKENI. This CDR3 is 17 amino acids long.